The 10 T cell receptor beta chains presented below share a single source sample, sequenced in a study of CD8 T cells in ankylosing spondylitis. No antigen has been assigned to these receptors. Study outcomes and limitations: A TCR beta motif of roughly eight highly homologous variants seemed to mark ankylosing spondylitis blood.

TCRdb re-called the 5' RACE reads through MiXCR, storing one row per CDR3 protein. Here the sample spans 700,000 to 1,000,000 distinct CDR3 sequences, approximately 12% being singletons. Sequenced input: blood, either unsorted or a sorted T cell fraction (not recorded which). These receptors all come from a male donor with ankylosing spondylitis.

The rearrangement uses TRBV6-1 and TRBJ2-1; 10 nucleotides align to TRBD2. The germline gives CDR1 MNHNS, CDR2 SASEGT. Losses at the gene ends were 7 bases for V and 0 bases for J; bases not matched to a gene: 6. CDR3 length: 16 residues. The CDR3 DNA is TGTGCCAGCACTAATGAGCGGGGGGGCTCCTACAATGAGCAGTTCTTC. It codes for CASTNERGGSYNEQFF.

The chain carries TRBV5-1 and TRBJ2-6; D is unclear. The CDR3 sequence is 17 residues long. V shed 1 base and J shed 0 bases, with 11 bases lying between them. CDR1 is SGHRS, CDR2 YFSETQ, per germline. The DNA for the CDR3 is TGCGCCAGCAGCTTGAGGGCCGGCTCCTCTGGGGCCAACGTCCTGACTTTC. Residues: CASSLRAGSSGANVLTF.

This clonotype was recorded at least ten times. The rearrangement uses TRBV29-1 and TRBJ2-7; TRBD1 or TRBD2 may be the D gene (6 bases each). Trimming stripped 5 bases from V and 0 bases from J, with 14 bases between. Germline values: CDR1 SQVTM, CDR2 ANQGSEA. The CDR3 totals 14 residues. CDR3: CSVPSGALSYEQYF. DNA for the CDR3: TGCAGCGTTCCCTCGGGGGCCCTCTCCTACGAGCAGTACTTC.

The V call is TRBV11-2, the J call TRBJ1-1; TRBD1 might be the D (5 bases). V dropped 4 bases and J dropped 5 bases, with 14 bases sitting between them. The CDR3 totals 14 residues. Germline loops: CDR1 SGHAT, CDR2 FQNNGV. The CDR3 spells CASSWGRLETEAFF. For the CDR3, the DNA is TGTGCCAGCAGCTGGGGACGGTTGGAGACTGAAGCTTTCTTT.

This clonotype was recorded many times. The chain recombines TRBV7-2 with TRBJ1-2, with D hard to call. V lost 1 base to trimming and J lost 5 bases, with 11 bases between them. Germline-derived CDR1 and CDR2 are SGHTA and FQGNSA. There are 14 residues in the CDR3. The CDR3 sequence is CASSLGQAWYGYTF. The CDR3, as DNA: TGTGCCAGCAGCTTAGGTCAGGCATGGTATGGCTACACCTTC.

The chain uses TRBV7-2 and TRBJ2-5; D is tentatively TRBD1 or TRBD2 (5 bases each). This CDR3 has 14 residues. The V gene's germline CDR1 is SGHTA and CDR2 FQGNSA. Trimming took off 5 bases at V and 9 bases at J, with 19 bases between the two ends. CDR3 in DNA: TGTGCCAGCAGCCCGGGACCTCCAGTGAGGGCCCAGTACTTC. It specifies CASSPGPPVRAQYF.

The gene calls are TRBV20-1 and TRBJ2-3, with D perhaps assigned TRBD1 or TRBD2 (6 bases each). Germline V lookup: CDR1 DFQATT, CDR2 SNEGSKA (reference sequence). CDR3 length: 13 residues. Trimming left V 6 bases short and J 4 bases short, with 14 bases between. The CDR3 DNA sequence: TGCAGTGCCATTTCGGGGGCCCCAGATACGCAGTATTTT. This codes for CSAISGAPDTQYF.

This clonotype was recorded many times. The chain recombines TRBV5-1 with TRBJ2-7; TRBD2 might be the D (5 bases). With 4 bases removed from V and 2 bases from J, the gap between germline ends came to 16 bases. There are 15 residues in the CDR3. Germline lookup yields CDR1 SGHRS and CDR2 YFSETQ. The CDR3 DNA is TGCGCCAGCAGCGTAGGAAGGGAGACCACCTACGAGCAGTACTTC. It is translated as CASSVGRETTYEQYF. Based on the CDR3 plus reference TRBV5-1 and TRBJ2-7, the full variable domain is KAGVTQTPRYLIKTRGQQVTLSCSPISGHRSVSWYQQTPGQGLQFLFEYFSETQRNKGNFPGRFSGRQFSNSRSEMNVSTLELGDSALYLCASSVGRETTYEQYFGPGTRLTVT.

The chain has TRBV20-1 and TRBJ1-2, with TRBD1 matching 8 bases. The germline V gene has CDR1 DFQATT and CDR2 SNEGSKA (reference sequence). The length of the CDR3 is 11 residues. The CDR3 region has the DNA TGCAGGAGTCGGGACAGGACTGGCTACACCTTC. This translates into CRSRDRTGYTF.

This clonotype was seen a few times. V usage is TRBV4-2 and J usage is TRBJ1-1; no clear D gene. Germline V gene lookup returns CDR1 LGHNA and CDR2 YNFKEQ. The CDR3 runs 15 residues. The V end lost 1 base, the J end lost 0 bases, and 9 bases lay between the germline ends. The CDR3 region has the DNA TGTGCCAGCAGCCAAGCGCAACAGCTGAACACTGAAGCTTTCTTT. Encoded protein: CASSQAQQLNTEAFF.